The clone carrying this T cell receptor beta chain has a handful of counts. What it recognizes is unknown. Stated time point: newly diagnosed GD, antithyroid drugs for less than 3 months. The authors made the TCR library using RNA they extracted from PBMCs. This sample was included in a study of regulatory T cells in long-lasting Graves disease. V trimming: 4 bases; J trimming: 8 bases; junction bases outside the gene matches: 5. The germline CDR1 and CDR2 sequences are WSHSY and SAAADI. The CDR3 runs to 13 residues. Libraries of TCR beta came from iRepertoire HTBI primers plus Arm-PCR of CDR3 regions. One entry per CDR3 protein results from TCRdb running MiXCR on the multiplex PCR reads. The sample has around 500,000 distinct CDR3 sequences, more than 10% seen once. Study-wide findings and caveats: Only peripheral blood was studied, not thyroid tissue.

This same sample was also taken into another study, of T cells in Graves' hyperthyroidism and ophthalmopathy. As reported in that work: The hyperthyroidism was newly diagnosed and had lasted under 2 months; the patients were aged 18 to 65.

The starting material was peripheral blood mononuclear cells (PBMCs), obtained at new diagnosis, from a patient treated with antithyroid drugs. The receptor was isolated from a woman younger than 45 with Graves disease. The V gene is TRBV10-2, the J gene TRBJ1-5, with TRBD1 matching 7 bases. The DNA of the CDR3 is TGCGCCAGCAGTGGACAGGGTGTGGAGCCCCAGCATTTT. Translation: CASSGQGVEPQHF.